These T cell receptor beta chains were read from a single sample in a study of CD8 T cells in ankylosing spondylitis. One entry per CDR3 protein results from TCRdb running MiXCR on the 5' RACE reads. The top ten clones hold 1.1% of a sample with about 360,000 distinct CDR3 sequences, 14% to 15% of them seen once. The sample consisted of blood, either unsorted or a sorted T cell fraction (not recorded which). The receptor set was obtained from a male donor with ankylosing spondylitis or in good health (not recorded which). The CDR3 runs from the conserved cysteine through the conserved F or W. A D gene is named only where the DNA matches it firmly. The size entry is marked missing in some rows and otherwise reads once, few, many or a size class.

D,V,J,size,CDR3,DNA
TRBD1,TRBV12-3/TRBV12-4,TRBJ2-5,few,CASSLGTGGLWQETQYF,TGTGCCAGCAGTTTGGGGACAGGGGGGTTATGGCAAGAGACCCAGTACTTC
-,TRBV20-1,TRBJ1-1,-,CSARYSLEAFF,TGCAGTGCTAGATACTCACTTGAAGCTTTCTTT
-,TRBV12-3/TRBV12-4,TRBJ2-3,-,CASSFGYTDTQYF,TGTGCCAGCAGTTTTGGGTACACAGATACGCAGTATTTT
-,TRBV7-2,TRBJ1-3,many,CASSRTGNTIYF,TGTGCCAGCAGCCGTACAGGAAACACCATATATTTT
TRBD1,TRBV24-1,TRBJ1-1,few,CATSDSRTGGTEAFF,TGTGCCACCAGTGATTCCCGGACAGGGGGCACTGAAGCTTTCTTT
TRBD2,TRBV11-2,TRBJ2-5,-,CASSPGTSGRQGETQYF,TGTGCCAGCAGCCCCGGGACTAGCGGGAGGCAGGGGGAGACCCAGTACTTC
-,TRBV5-1,TRBJ2-4,many,CASSLAGIDIQYF,TGCGCCAGCAGCTTGGCGGGTATTGACATTCAGTACTTC
TRBD1,TRBV7-8,TRBJ2-1,few,CASSPKGWDRNNEQFF,TGTGCCAGCAGCCCTAAGGGATGGGACAGGAACAATGAGCAGTTCTTC
TRBD1,TRBV15,TRBJ2-5,few,CATSRILQGPGQETQYF,TGTGCCACCAGCAGAATACTACAGGGGCCGGGACAAGAGACCCAGTACTTC
-,TRBV29-1,TRBJ1-2,-,CSVTVNYGYTF,TGCAGCGTGACAGTCAACTATGGCTACACCTTC
-,TRBV6-5,TRBJ2-1,few,CASSSRGLPLGEQFF,TGTGCCAGCAGTTCTAGGGGTCTCCCCCTAGGGGAGCAGTTCTTC
-,TRBV11-2,TRBJ1-1,-,CASSGERGSTEAFF,TGTGCCAGCAGCGGGGAGCGGGGGAGCACTGAAGCTTTCTTT
-,TRBV7-2,TRBJ1-6,-,CASSRDGYNSPLHF,TGTGCCAGCAGCCGGGACGGTTATAATTCACCCCTCCACTTT
-,TRBV2,TRBJ1-6,-,CASSGDTNNSPLHF,TGTGCCAGCAGTGGGGACACCAATAATTCACCCCTCCACTTT
-,TRBV20-1,TRBJ2-5,-,CSARDMDATQYF,TGCAGTGCTAGAGATATGGACGCGACCCAGTACTTC
TRBD2,TRBV10-3,TRBJ2-7,many,CAISGGRGLADTYEQYF,TGTGCCATCAGTGGAGGTAGGGGACTAGCGGACACCTACGAGCAGTACTTC
-,TRBV15,TRBJ2-7,-,CATSRDVGGGEQYF,TGTGCCACCAGCAGAGATGTCGGGGGTGGCGAGCAGTACTTC
TRBD2,TRBV12-3/TRBV12-4,TRBJ2-1,-,CASSLAGSTSGRAQGQFF,TGTGCCAGCAGTTTAGCGGGTTCAACTAGCGGGAGGGCCCAGGGGCAGTTCTTC
-,TRBV5-6,TRBJ2-3,-,CASRPTLPSTDTQYF,TGTGCCAGCAGGCCGACTCTTCCTAGCACAGATACGCAGTATTTT
TRBD2,TRBV5-1,TRBJ2-7,many,CASSSRASGGSYEQYF,TGCGCCAGCAGCAGCAGGGCTAGCGGGGGATCCTACGAGCAGTACTTC
-,TRBV9,TRBJ1-1,many,CASSAEQGSGAFF,TGTGCCAGCAGCGCCGAACAAGGGAGCGGGGCTTTCTTT
-,TRBV7-9,TRBJ2-3,once,CASSSETRRADTQYF,TGTGCCAGCAGCTCCGAAACCCGAAGAGCAGATACGCAGTATTTT
TRBD2,TRBV15,TRBJ2-3,-,CATSRATSGGSTDTQYF,TGTGCCACCAGCAGAGCTACTAGCGGGGGGTCAACAGATACGCAGTATTTT
-,TRBV11-2,TRBJ2-3,once,CATRPDPTSTDTQYF,TGTGCCACCCGTCCGGACCCAACTAGCACAGATACGCAGTATTTT
TRBD2,TRBV5-6,TRBJ2-1,few,CASSLLPGTSGREEQFF,TGTGCCAGCAGCCTCCTCCCCGGGACTAGCGGGAGGGAGGAGCAGTTCTTC
-,TRBV20-1,TRBJ2-1,few,CSVRLYNEQFF,TGCAGTGTTAGACTTTACAATGAGCAGTTCTTC
-,TRBV18,TRBJ2-5,few,CASSLNGDQETQYF,TGTGCCAGCTCACTCAACGGGGACCAAGAGACCCAGTACTTC
-,TRBV7-6,TRBJ2-1,-,CASSLEDRSSYNEQFF,TGTGCCAGCAGCTTAGAAGACCGTAGCTCCTACAATGAGCAGTTCTTC
TRBD2,TRBV3-1,TRBJ2-3,-,CASSQNERGGRQYF,TGTGCCAGCAGCCAAAACGAGCGGGGGGGCAGGCAGTATTTT
TRBD1,TRBV10-2,TRBJ1-6,-,CASRDRAGGNSPLHF,TGCGCCAGCCGGGACAGGGCGGGAGGCAATTCACCCCTCCACTTT
-,TRBV5-1,TRBJ2-1,-,CASSLALNKEQFF,TGCGCCAGCAGCTTGGCTCTAAATAAGGAGCAGTTCTTC
-,TRBV7-2,TRBJ2-1,-,CASSLADRSRFF,TGTGCCAGCAGCTTAGCTGACAGGTCTAGGTTCTTC
TRBD1,TRBV3-1,TRBJ1-2,few,CASSQGQGIGYTF,TGTGCCAGCAGCCAAGGACAGGGAATAGGCTACACCTTC
TRBD2,TRBV5-5,TRBJ2-1,many,CASGSGVLSSYNEQFF,TGTGCCAGCGGTAGCGGGGTTTTGAGCTCCTACAATGAGCAGTTCTTC
-,TRBV20-1,TRBJ2-6,few,CSARAPGSGANVLTF,TGCAGTGCTAGAGCTCCCGGATCTGGGGCCAACGTCCTGACTTTC
TRBD1,TRBV20-1,TRBJ2-3,-,CSARRDSYSTDTQYF,TGCAGTGCTAGGAGGGACAGCTATAGCACAGATACGCAGTATTTT
TRBD1,TRBV5-1,TRBJ2-1,few,CASSFEQGADNEQFF,TGCGCCAGCAGCTTCGAACAGGGGGCCGACAATGAGCAGTTCTTC
-,TRBV9,TRBJ2-1,few,CASSVEGLSRGEQFF,TGTGCCAGCAGCGTAGAAGGACTATCTAGGGGAGAGCAGTTCTTC
-,TRBV11-2,TRBJ2-2,many,CASSPSGENTGELFF,TGTGCCAGCAGCCCGTCGGGGGAGAACACCGGGGAGCTGTTTTTT
TRBD1,TRBV10-3,TRBJ1-2,once,CAIRGNHTGGYGYTF,TGTGCCATCAGGGGAAACCATACAGGGGGCTATGGCTACACCTTC
-,TRBV5-1,TRBJ1-6,few,CASSLDGGDGGSPLHF,TGCGCCAGCAGCTTGGACGGGGGCGATGGCGGTTCACCCCTCCACTTT
TRBD1,TRBV5-1,TRBJ1-1,few,CASSLGDSRTEAFF,TGCGCCAGCAGCTTGGGGGACAGCCGCACTGAAGCTTTCTTT
-,TRBV12-3/TRBV12-4,TRBJ2-7,-,CASSSRSGAYYEQYF,TGTGCCAGCAGTTCCCGGTCGGGCGCTTACTACGAGCAGTACTTC
-,TRBV5-1,TRBJ2-5,-,CASSVRPLRSQETQYF,TGCGCCAGCAGCGTGAGACCCCTTAGGTCCCAAGAGACCCAGTACTTC
-,TRBV7-2,TRBJ2-5,-,CASSKWRGLGETQYF,TGTGCCAGCAGCAAGTGGAGGGGACTTGGGGAGACCCAGTACTTC
TRBD1,TRBV5-1,TRBJ2-3,-,CASSLGDRESTDTQYF,TGCGCCAGCAGCCTCGGGGACAGGGAAAGCACAGATACGCAGTATTTT
-,TRBV11-2,TRBJ2-1,few,CASSLGRVAVNEQFF,TGTGCCAGCAGCTTAGGGAGGGTAGCGGTGAATGAGCAGTTCTTC
TRBD1,TRBV12-3/TRBV12-4,TRBJ2-2,-,CASSSSTGGDTGELFF,TGTGCCAGCAGTTCCTCGACAGGGGGCGACACCGGGGAGCTGTTTTTT